Presented here are 28 T cell receptor beta chains from one specimen sequenced in a study of siplizumab effects on memory and regulatory T cells. Sequencing used immunoSEQ multiplex PCR; TCRdb keeps in-frame clones, though not all of them. Of roughly 70,000 clones listed, 90% to 95% were seen once; the top ten hold approximately 4.5%. Sequences were obtained from CD8+ T cells sorted from blood. These receptors all come from a human donor in good health.

This clone has just a few counts. The chain is built from TRBV5-1 and TRBJ1-5; D is possibly TRBD1 (5 bases). The CDR3 is 18 amino acids. The germline gives CDR1 SGHRS, CDR2 YFSETQ. The V gene lost 7 bases and the J gene lost 2 bases, with 25 bases spanning the gap. CDR3 sequence: CASRLRQGTARRNQPQHF. The CDR3 DNA reads as TGCGCCAGCCGCCTGCGCCAAGGGACTGCTCGTCGCAATCAGCCCCAGCATTTT.

V and J are TRBV9 and TRBJ2-7; D call uncertain. Trimming shortened V by 4 bases and J by 2 bases, and 19 bases separated the two germline ends. CDR1 is SGDLS and CDR2 is YYNGEE in the germline V gene. This CDR3 is built from 16 residues. The CDR3: CASSLNGLSHPYEQYF. The CDR3 DNA sequence: TGTGCCAGCAGCTTAAACGGGCTCTCACATCCCTACGAGCAGTACTTC. The variable domain in full, completed from reference TRBV9 and TRBJ2-7, reads DSGVTQTPKHLITATGQRVTLRCSPRSGDLSVYWYQQSLDQGLQFLIQYYNGEERAKGNILERFSAQQFPDLHSELNLSSLELGDSALYFCASSLNGLSHPYEQYFGPGTRLTVT.

The chain links TRBV7-2 to TRBJ2-5, with 8 positions matching TRBD2. This CDR3 region has 13 residues. J was trimmed by 5 bases and V by 5 bases; bases with no gene match: 4. Germline CDR1 reads SGHTA; CDR2 reads FQGNSA. CDR3 nucleotides: TGTGCCAGCAGCCCCCCTAGCGGGGAGACCCAGTACTTC. Protein: CASSPPSGETQYF.

J is TRBJ2-2 and V is TRBV5-1; TRBD2 is a possible D gene (6 bases). The CDR3 spans 16 residues. The germline V gene encodes CDR1 SGHRS and CDR2 YFSETQ. Trimming shortened V by 6 bases and J by 6 bases, and 21 bases separated the two germline ends. CDR3 bases: TGCGCCAGCAATAAGGAGGGGCTAGATATGTCCGGGGAGCTGTTTTTT. It translates to CASNKEGLDMSGELFF.

The V and J genes are TRBV11-2 and TRBJ2-1, with D tentatively TRBD1 or TRBD2 (5 bases each). This CDR3 is 14 amino acids long. The germline V gene has CDR1 SGHAT and CDR2 FQNNGV. V lost 0 bases to trimming and J lost 8 bases, with 11 bases between them. CDR3 DNA sequence: TGTGCCAGCAGCTTAGAGGGGGTGTGGGATGAGCAGTTCTTC. Encoded protein: CASSLEGVWDEQFF.

The chain has TRBV7-6 and TRBJ1-3, with 8 nucleotides matching TRBD1. The CDR3 consists of 19 residues. V dropped 1 base and J dropped 3; count of bases not matched to a gene: 14. In germline, CDR1 is SGHVS, CDR2 FNYEAQ. The CDR3 spells CASSLDVVPGGLGGNTIYF. The CDR3, as DNA: TGTGCCAGCAGCTTAGACGTCGTGCCAGGGGGCTTAGGTGGAAACACCATATATTTT.

This clone turned up a few times. The V and J genes are TRBV4-1 and TRBJ1-1; D unclear. The germline V gene encodes CDR1 MGHRA and CDR2 YSYEKL. The V end was cut by 4 bases, the J end by 0 bases, with 15 bases between. The CDR3 consists of 16 residues. CDR3 amino acids: CASSPRATTVNTEAFF. CDR3 DNA sequence: TGCGCCAGCAGCCCGAGAGCGACTACCGTGAACACTGAAGCTTTCTTT.

The rearrangement uses TRBV7-9 and TRBJ1-3; no reliable D call. V lost 1 base, J lost 2 bases, and 6 bases lay in between. The CDR3 runs 14 residues. Germline lookup yields CDR1 SEHNR and CDR2 FQNEAQ (reference sequence). The CDR3 spells CASSLGGAGNTIYF. The CDR3 DNA sequence: TGTGCCAGCAGCTTAGGGGGTGCTGGAAACACCATATATTTT.

The rearrangement joins TRBV19 to TRBJ2-7, with TRBD1 matching 9 bases. Unmatched junction bases numbered 3, after V lost 4 bases and J lost 5 bases. The CDR3 consists of 13 residues. Germline V gene lookup returns CDR1 LNHDA and CDR2 SQIVND (reference sequence). This CDR3 reads CASSTDRGHEQYF. Written as DNA, the CDR3 is TGTGCCAGTAGTACGGACAGGGGCCACGAGCAGTACTTC.

This clone was picked up one time. This chain connects TRBV7-2 to TRBJ1-5, with D tentatively TRBD1 (5 bases). The CDR3 is made up of 15 amino acids. Trimming removed 5 bases from V and 6 bases from J, with 17 bases in between. Per the germline V gene, CDR1 is SGHTA and CDR2 is FQGNSA. The CDR3 spells CASSALQGGGQPQHF. The CDR3 nucleotides are TGTGCCAGCAGCGCTCTCCAGGGAGGAGGTCAGCCCCAGCATTTT.

This clone appeared a single time. The CDR3 DNA sequence: TGTGCCAGCCAAGGGGGGGCGTACTACGAGCAGTACTTC. It yields the protein CASQGGAYYEQYF. The chain is built from TRBV6-1 and TRBJ2-5; possible D gene TRBD2, 7 bases. The J call may be in error: the DNA end matches TRBJ2-7 better. The CDR3 contains 13 residues. Germline V gene data show CDR1 as MNHNS and CDR2 as SASEGT.

V gene TRBV9 combines with J gene TRBJ2-5; a weak D match, TRBD2 (7 bases). The germline gives CDR1 SGDLS, CDR2 YYNGEE. Trimming left V 0 bases short and J 1 base short, with 16 bases between. CDR3 length equals 17 residues. CDR3 sequence: CASSVGGGGHLQETQYF. CDR3 DNA sequence: TGTGCCAGCAGCGTAGGGGGAGGGGGACACCTCCAAGAGACCCAGTACTTC.

This chain connects TRBV9 to TRBJ2-1; 11 bases match TRBD1. The CDR3 is made up of 15 amino acids. The germline V gene encodes CDR1 SGDLS and CDR2 YYNGEE. V lost 4 bases to trimming and J lost 8 bases; unmatched junction nucleotides: 8. The CDR3 DNA reads as TGTGCCAGCAGCCCAAGGACAGGGGGCGGCGATGAGCAGTTCTTC. The encoded protein is CASSPRTGGGDEQFF.

The V and J genes are TRBV4-1 and TRBJ2-3; 7 nucleotides line up with TRBD2. V shed 1 base and J 2 bases; nucleotides not matched to a gene: 18. Per the germline V gene, CDR1 is MGHRA and CDR2 is YSYEKL. The CDR3 totals 20 residues. CDR3 sequence: CASSQVPSTILAAATDTQYF. CDR3 sequence (DNA): TGCGCCAGCAGCCAAGTCCCCTCGACGATTCTAGCGGCGGCCACAGATACGCAGTATTTT.

The chain uses TRBV5-4 and TRBJ2-7; maybe TRBD2 (5 bases). Deletions cut 5 bases from V and 3 bases from J, with 12 bases between. Germline CDR1 is SGHNT and CDR2 is YYREEE (reference sequence). CDR3 length: 13 amino acids. CDR3 sequence (DNA): TGTGCCAGCAGTCCCTCCGCGGGCTACGAGCAGTACTTC. Residues: CASSPSAGYEQYF.

This chain uses TRBV6-4 with TRBJ2-3; D possibly corresponds to TRBD2 (6 bases). The germline gives CDR1 MRHNA, CDR2 SNTAGT. V was clipped by 0 bases and J by 2 bases, with 9 bases between them. This CDR3 is 15 amino acids long. The CDR3 loop reads CASSDSAGTTDTQYF. CDR3 sequence (DNA): TGTGCCAGCAGTGACTCTGCGGGGACCACAGATACGCAGTATTTT.

This CDR3 reads CASSFWTGVDETQYF. CDR3 nucleotide sequence: TGTGCCAGCAGCTTCTGGACAGGGGTAGATGAGACCCAGTACTTC. The chain employs TRBV11-2 and TRBJ2-5, with 9 bases fitting TRBD1. There are 15 residues in the CDR3. With 3 bases clipped from V and 5 bases from J, the junction kept 7 bases outside the gene matches. Germline lookup yields CDR1 SGHAT and CDR2 FQNNGV.

This clone was detected once. The chain couples TRBV9 to TRBJ1-5, with D possibly TRBD1 on 6 matching bases. The length of the CDR3 is 14 residues. Germline assignment: CDR1 SGDLS and CDR2 YYNGEE. Trimming shortened V by 3 bases and J by 9 bases, and 16 bases separated the two germline ends. CDR3 coding DNA: TGTGCCAGCAGCGGGGCGGGGGGGCAATGGCCCCAGCATTTT. This gives the protein CASSGAGGQWPQHF.

V and J are TRBV7-9 and TRBJ1-5, with D unclear. V shed 0 bases and J shed 4 bases, with 7 bases lying between them. The germline V gene has CDR1 SEHNR and CDR2 FQNEAQ (reference sequence). The CDR3 has 14 amino acids. The CDR3 spells CASSLATGNQPQHF. CDR3 DNA sequence: TGTGCCAGCAGCTTAGCGACCGGGAATCAGCCCCAGCATTTT.

This chain links TRBV4-3 with TRBJ2-3; D may be TRBD1 or TRBD2 (6 bases each). CDR3 length: 16 residues. Deletions cut 1 base from V and 1 base from J, with 12 bases between. Per germline, CDR1 LGHNA and CDR2 YSLEER. The CDR3 region has the DNA TGCGCCAGCAGCCAAGGGGTCGGGGGCCGCACAGATACGCAGTATTTT. It codes for CASSQGVGGRTDTQYF.

As DNA, the CDR3 is TGTGCCAGCTCACCGAGTCCCGGGGCAGTTGCAACTAATGAAAAACTGTTTTTT. Protein sequence: CASSPSPGAVATNEKLFF. This rearrangement joins TRBV18 to TRBJ1-4, with D possibly being TRBD1 (5 bases). Between the trimmed V and J ends, which lost 3 bases and 0 bases, there was a span of 17 bases. The germline CDR1 and CDR2 sequences are KGHSH and LQKENI. This CDR3 is built from 18 residues.

The chain couples TRBV11-2 to TRBJ2-5, with D possibly being TRBD2 (5 bases). This CDR3 has 15 residues. V lost 1 base and J 5 bases, leaving 14 bases between the germline ends. From germline, CDR1 is SGHAT and CDR2 FQNNGV. CDR3 in amino acids: CASSLGLASGETQYF. DNA of the CDR3: TGTGCCAGCAGCTTAGGGCTAGCAAGTGGGGAGACCCAGTACTTC.

This sequence joins TRBV9 and TRBJ2-7; 7 bases are a match to TRBD2. Trimming at V came to 0 bases and at J to 6 bases, leaving 3 bases not matched to a gene. From germline, CDR1 is SGDLS and CDR2 YYNGEE. This CDR3 is 13 amino acids long. This CDR3 reads CASSVAGGIEQYF. DNA of the CDR3: TGTGCCAGCAGCGTAGCCGGGGGGATCGAGCAGTACTTC. Drawing the rest from reference TRBV9 and TRBJ2-7, the complete variable domain is DSGVTQTPKHLITATGQRVTLRCSPRSGDLSVYWYQQSLDQGLQFLIQYYNGEERAKGNILERFSAQQFPDLHSELNLSSLELGDSALYFCASSVAGGIEQYFGPGTRLTVT.

The chain has TRBV19 and TRBJ1-1; possible D gene TRBD1, 5 bases. There are 14 residues in the CDR3. Between the trimmed V and J ends, which lost 3 bases and 2 bases, there was a span of 10 bases. In germline, CDR1 is LNHDA, CDR2 SQIVND (reference sequence). CDR3 in DNA: TGTGCCAGTAGTATTTCGGGGGTCAACACTGAAGCTTTCTTT. It translates to CASSISGVNTEAFF.

The gene calls are TRBV29-1 and TRBJ1-3, with TRBD1 identical over 8 bases. The CDR3 has 14 residues. The trim removed 0 bases at V and 4 bases at J, leaving 2 bases unmatched. Per germline, CDR1 SQVTM and CDR2 ANQGSEA. The chain's CDR3 is CSVEDQGAGNTIYF. CDR3 DNA: TGCAGCGTTGAAGATCAGGGGGCCGGAAACACCATATATTTT.

This chain links TRBV27 with TRBJ2-7, with TRBD2 matching 9 bases. CDR3 length equals 14 residues. J was trimmed by 4 bases and V by 8 bases; bases with no gene match: 9. Germline-derived CDR1 and CDR2 are MNHEY and SMNVEV (reference sequence). The CDR3 reads CASAPLAGDYEQYF. In DNA, the CDR3 is TGTGCCAGCGCCCCGTTAGCGGGGGATTACGAGCAGTACTTC.

The chain combines TRBV5-6 with TRBJ1-4; D is ambiguous. The CDR3 consists of 12 residues. Germline CDR1 reads SGHDT; CDR2 reads YYEEEE. V lost 0 bases and J lost 8, with 5 bases in between. The CDR3 here is CASSLAGEKLFF. CDR3 DNA sequence: TGTGCCAGCAGCTTGGCGGGGGAAAAACTGTTTTTT.

The chain couples TRBV7-9 to TRBJ1-2, with D maybe TRBD1 (5 bases). The CDR3 has 14 residues. V gave up 5 bases and J gave up 6 bases, with 16 bases separating them. Germline V gene data show CDR1 as SEHNR and CDR2 as FQNEAQ (reference sequence). The CDR3 spells CASSLTGIEDGYTF. CDR3 nucleotides: TGTGCCAGCAGCCTAACAGGTATTGAGGATGGCTACACCTTC.